This TCR beta chain stems from a study of blood T cell repertoires in COVID-19. Across the whole study: T cells, B-cell-depleted T cells, or PBMCs supplied cDNA or gDNA.

Assay used: immunoSEQ multiplex PCR; TCRdb lists only in-frame clones, some missing. The sample has about 250,000 clones; roughly 85% are singletons. Germline V gene lookup returns CDR1 MNHEY and CDR2 SVGAGI. CDR3 length: 15 residues. V shed 7 bases, J shed 4 bases, and the junction held 8 bases outside the gene matches. The chain carries TRBV6-5 and TRBJ2-1; TRBD2 aligns across 9 bases. The receptor comes from a woman aged 40 to 50 who had been exposed to COVID-19. Sequenced sample: PBMCs or T cells enriched from blood (not recorded which). CDR3 sequence reads: CASTMRGGGYNEQFF. The CDR3 DNA reads TGTGCCAGCACGATGCGGGGGGGCGGGTACAATGAGCAGTTCTTC.